These 25 T cell receptor beta chains share one sample of origin, sequenced in a study of blood T cell repertoires in COVID-19. Sequencing used immunoSEQ multiplex PCR; TCRdb keeps in-frame clones, though not all of them. The table records roughly 230,000 clones, about 88% of them present only once. Sequenced sample: peripheral blood. These receptors came from a woman in her thirties or forties who had recovered from COVID-19.

The V gene is TRBV5-8, the J gene TRBJ2-7; D gene uncertain. Germline-derived CDR1 and CDR2 are SGHTS and YDEGEE. CDR3 length: 11 amino acids. The V and J ends lost 4 bases and 1 base respectively, with 3 bases between them. CDR3 in DNA: TGTGCCAGCAGCCCTTCCTACGAGCAGTACGTC. Translated: CASSPSYEQYV.

The chain links TRBV7-6 to TRBJ1-5; 10 nucleotides align to TRBD1. This CDR3 comprises 14 residues. CDR1 is SGHVS and CDR2 is FNYEAQ in the germline V gene. V gave up 5 bases and J gave up 5 bases; unmatched junction bases: 3. The CDR3 bases are TGTGCCAGCAGCCCGGGGACAGGGGATCAGCCCCAGCATTTT. It translates to CASSPGTGDQPQHF.

The chain joins TRBV9 to TRBJ2-1; TRBD1 aligns across 10 bases. Per the germline V gene, CDR1 is SGDLS and CDR2 is YYNGEE. Trimming at V came to 0 bases and at J to 9 bases, leaving 9 bases not matched to a gene. The CDR3 runs 16 residues. The CDR3 coding sequence is TGTGCCAGCAGCGTAGGGGGGCGGGACAGGGGCACTGAGCAGTTCTTC. Residues: CASSVGGRDRGTEQFF.

This chain links TRBV18 with TRBJ1-4; 7 positions match TRBD1. Germline V lookup: CDR1 KGHSH, CDR2 LQKENI. Unmatched junction bases numbered 6, after V lost 6 bases and J lost 8 bases. The length of the CDR3 is 13 residues. The CDR3 protein is CASSGGQSEKLFF. CDR3 in DNA: TGTGCCAGCTCGGGGGGACAGTCCGAAAAACTGTTTTTT.

V is TRBV4-3 and J is TRBJ2-2; D may be TRBD2 (5 bases). The CDR3 loop spans 15 amino acids. Looked up from germline, CDR1 is LGHNA and CDR2 is YSLEER. V lost 5 bases and J 2 bases, leaving 12 bases between the germline ends. The DNA for the CDR3 is TGCGCCAGCAGCGGGGAGCCCCTTAACACCGGGGAGCTGTTTTTT. Translated, it gives CASSGEPLNTGELFF.

V is TRBV2 and J is TRBJ2-2, with D possibly TRBD2 on 5 matching bases. The CDR3 has 14 amino acids. Per germline, CDR1 SNHLY and CDR2 FYNNEI. V dropped 3 bases and J dropped 1 base, with 6 bases sitting between them. The CDR3 DNA sequence: TGTGCCAGCAGTGAGGGAGTGAACACCGGGGAGCTGTTTTTT. Translating gives CASSEGVNTGELFF.

The V gene is TRBV6-5, the J gene TRBJ2-3; TRBD1 is a possible D gene (6 bases). CDR1 is MNHEY and CDR2 is SVGAGI in the germline V gene. Deletions cut 2 bases from V and 2 bases from J, with 11 bases between. The CDR3 length is 15 residues. The CDR3 DNA is TGTGCCAGCAGTTACGCAGGGGTCGACACAGATACGCAGTATTTT. It is translated as CASSYAGVDTDTQYF.

This chain links TRBV13 with TRBJ1-2, with 7 bases fitting TRBD1. Trimming took 4 bases from V and 6 from J; bases not matched to a gene: 11. The germline CDR1 and CDR2 sequences are PRHDT and FYEKMQ (reference sequence). CDR3 length equals 15 residues. Here the CDR3 reads CASSSTGYLLDGYTF. In DNA, the CDR3 is TGTGCCAGCAGCTCGACAGGGTATCTTCTGGATGGCTACACCTTC.

V and J are TRBV5-1 and TRBJ2-2; no clear D gene. CDR1 is SGHRS and CDR2 is YFSETQ in the germline V gene. V lost 0 bases and J 1 base, leaving 4 bases between the germline ends. The CDR3 has 14 amino acids. The CDR3 reads CASSLDMNTGELFF. The CDR3 bases are TGCGCCAGCAGCTTGGATATGAACACCGGGGAGCTGTTTTTT.

The chain has TRBV15 and TRBJ2-3; 12 nucleotides agree with TRBD2. Germline V CDR1 and CDR2: LNHNV, YYDKDF (reference sequence). After removal of 1 base from V and 3 bases from J, the junction contained 11 bases not matched to a gene. This CDR3 is 19 amino acids long. The CDR3 DNA is TGTGCCACCAGCAGAGGACCCGGGACTAGCGGGTTGAGTACAGATACGCAGTATTTT. Protein product: CATSRGPGTSGLSTDTQYF.

V gene TRBV7-9 combines with J gene TRBJ2-1; tentative D call: TRBD2 (5 bases). The V gene lost 0 bases and the J gene lost 8 bases, with 14 bases spanning the gap. The CDR3 sequence is 15 residues long. The germline V gene has CDR1 SEHNR and CDR2 FQNEAQ (reference sequence). This chain's CDR3 is CASSLATGKVYEQFF. DNA for the CDR3: TGTGCCAGCAGCTTAGCAACCGGGAAGGTCTATGAGCAGTTCTTC.

This chain joins TRBV7-2 and TRBJ2-3, with TRBD2 matching over 9 bases. This CDR3 region has 16 residues. The V and J ends lost 1 base and 2 bases, in that order; junction bases with no gene match: 4. The germline V gene encodes CDR1 SGHTA and CDR2 FQGNSA. The CDR3 loop reads CASSLGGGAATDTQYF. The CDR3 DNA reads TGTGCCAGCAGCTTAGGCGGGGGGGCCGCCACAGATACGCAGTATTTT. Based on the CDR3 plus reference TRBV7-2 and TRBJ2-3, the full variable domain is GAGVSQSPSNKVTEKGKDVELRCDPISGHTALYWYRQSLGQGLEFLIYFQGNSAPDKSGLPSDRFSAERTGGSVSTLTIQRTQQEDSAVYLCASSLGGGAATDTQYFGPGTRLTVL.

This rearrangement joins TRBV19 to TRBJ1-3; D not resolved. The CDR3 is made up of 15 amino acids. V dropped 3 bases and J dropped 1 base, with 10 bases sitting between them. Germline loops: CDR1 LNHDA, CDR2 SQIVND (reference sequence). CDR3 region: CASSIPGPSGNTIYF. The CDR3 region has the DNA TGTGCCAGTAGTATCCCAGGTCCGTCTGGAAACACCATATATTTT.

Comments on this clone: Within the sample, other DNA sequences also encode this same CDR3. The chain carries TRBV9 and TRBJ2-2, with D unresolved. Between the trimmed V and J ends, which lost 0 bases and 1 base, there was a span of 7 bases. The CDR3 consists of 15 residues. The germline V gene has CDR1 SGDLS and CDR2 YYNGEE. The CDR3 region is CASSVVAGNTGELFF. The CDR3 nucleotides read TGTGCCAGCAGCGTAGTAGCCGGGAACACCGGGGAGCTGTTTTTT.

This clone occurred a few times. The gene calls are TRBV28 and TRBJ2-3; 7 bases are a match to TRBD2. Germline-derived CDR1 and CDR2 are MDHEN and SYDVKM. V shed 6 bases, J shed 0 bases, and the junction held 3 bases outside the gene matches. The CDR3 has 14 residues. The CDR3 reads CASSGGTSTDTQYF. In DNA form, the CDR3 reads TGTGCCAGCAGCGGGGGGACGAGCACAGATACGCAGTATTTT.

V is TRBV6-5 and J is TRBJ2-7; a possible D gene is TRBD1 (6 bases). Trimming pared 4 bases from V and 0 bases from J, leaving 16 bases between. Germline assignment: CDR1 MNHEY and CDR2 SVGAGI. The CDR3 loop spans 16 amino acids. The CDR3 region is CASSLKLGARSYEQYF. CDR3 coding DNA: TGTGCCAGCAGTTTAAAGCTGGGGGCCCGCTCCTACGAGCAGTACTTC.

V is TRBV6-5 and J is TRBJ1-2, with a possible D match to TRBD1 (5 bases). Germline CDR1 is MNHEY and CDR2 is SVGAGI. Trimming removed 2 bases at V and 5 bases at J, with 9 bases between. The CDR3 loop spans 13 amino acids. The CDR3 nucleotides are TGTGCCAGCAGTTACGCAGGGAGGTATGGCTACACCTTC. It specifies CASSYAGRYGYTF.

V is TRBV9 and J is TRBJ2-4, with TRBD1 identical over 8 bases. The junction had 5 bases not matched to a gene; V was cut back by 4 bases and J by 5 bases. This CDR3 comprises 14 residues. CDR1 is SGDLS and CDR2 is YYNGEE in the germline V gene. The CDR3 here is CASSTSTGENIQYF. Written as DNA, the CDR3 is TGTGCCAGCAGCACATCGACAGGGGAAAACATTCAGTACTTC.

The table lists this clone with a few counts. The genes are TRBV6-5 and TRBJ2-1; possibly TRBD1 for D (5 bases). There are 15 residues in the CDR3. CDR1 is MNHEY and CDR2 is SVGAGI in the germline V gene. Trimming stripped 7 bases from V and 8 bases from J, with 21 bases between. CDR3: CASTVGVDFPHEQFF. The CDR3 DNA follows: TGTGCCAGCACCGTAGGGGTCGACTTCCCCCATGAGCAGTTCTTC.

This clone was observed once. The rearrangement uses TRBV3-1 (or the pseudogene TRBV3-2) and TRBJ2-2; weak D call: TRBD2 (5 bases). Deletions cut 4 bases from V and 8 bases from J, with 11 bases between. CDR1 and CDR2 (germline): LGHDT, YNNKEL (reference sequence). This CDR3 has 13 amino acids. The CDR3 loop reads CASSLAWVGELFF. The CDR3, as DNA: TGTGCCAGCAGCCTAGCGTGGGTTGGGGAGCTGTTTTTT.

The V call is TRBV5-6, the J call TRBJ1-6, with D possibly TRBD1 on 6 matching bases. The ends were cut back, 0 bases at V and 9 bases at J, with 13 bases in the middle. This CDR3 has 15 amino acids. Germline values: CDR1 SGHDT, CDR2 YYEEEE. The CDR3 bases are TGTGCCAGCAGCTTGGTGGGCAGGGGCGGTTCACCCCTCCACTTT. Protein: CASSLVGRGGSPLHF.

CDR3 DNA: TGCGCCAGCAGTGTCTCAGGGGCTAACACCGGGGAGCTGTTTTTT. This encodes CASSVSGANTGELFF. The V gene is TRBV10-1, the J gene TRBJ2-2, with a tentative D call TRBD1 (6 bases). This CDR3 spans 15 amino acids. Per germline, CDR1 WNHNN and CDR2 SYGVQD (reference sequence). With 4 bases removed from V and 2 bases from J, the gap between germline ends came to 11 bases.

The rearrangement uses TRBV29-1 and TRBJ2-4, with 8 positions matching TRBD1. CDR3 length equals 11 residues. After removal of 7 bases from V and 8 bases from J, the junction contained 4 bases not matched to a gene. The germline V gene encodes CDR1 SQVTM and CDR2 ANQGSEA. Written as DNA, the CDR3 is TGCAGCGCGCACAGGGGGTACATTCAGTACTTC. Its translation is CSAHRGYIQYF. The variable domain in full, with the rest retrieved from reference TRBV29-1 and TRBJ2-4, is SAVISQKPSRDICQRGTSLTIQCQVDSQVTMMFWYRQQPGQSLTLIATANQGSEATYESGFVIDKFPISRPNLTFSTLTVSNMSPEDSSIYLCSAHRGYIQYFGAGTRLSVL.

This chain joins TRBV19 and TRBJ1-1; tentatively, D is TRBD1 (5 bases). V lost 3 bases and J lost 8, with 7 bases in between. This CDR3 region has 11 residues. Germline-derived CDR1 and CDR2 are LNHDA and SQIVND (reference sequence). CDR3 region: CASSINREAFF. The CDR3 nucleotides are TGTGCCAGTAGTATCAACAGGGAAGCTTTCTTT.

Here the CDR3 DNA reads TGTGCCACCAGCAGAGGGGACAGCTCTGGAAACACCATATATTTT. Its protein is CATSRGDSSGNTIYF. This chain links TRBV15 with TRBJ1-3; 7 bases agree with TRBD1. There are 15 residues in the CDR3. Germline V gene data show CDR1 as LNHNV and CDR2 as YYDKDF (reference sequence). Trimming cost V 1 base and J 0 bases; bases outside gene matches: 0.